A single sample gave rise to the 13 T cell receptor beta chains below, sequenced in a study of CXCR3-negative and CXCR3-positive naive CD8 T cells. UMI-tagged TRB cDNA libraries were built via 5' RACE. TCRdb reanalyzed the 5' RACE reads, giving one entry per CDR3 protein sequence and no DNA. The sample's table shows around 95,000 distinct CDR3 sequences. For these TCRs, the target antigens are not known. Study conclusions and caveats: Higher TRB CDR3 hydrophobicity marked CXCR3-positive naive cells relative to CXCR3-negative naive cells.

Material for sequencing was naive CXCR3+ CD8+ T cells from blood. The subset here: CD45RO-CCR7+CD27+CD95- naive CD8+ T cells expressing CXCR3 (TNR3+). The receptors come from a human donor in good health. Some clones in this sample may be carry-over from other donors' samples.

V and J are TRBV4-1 and TRBJ2-2. The CDR3 loop spans 12 amino acids. Germline values: CDR1 MGHRA, CDR2 YSYEKL. The CDR3 loop is CASSQSTGELFF.

According to its frequency, this clonotype is medium-sized (0.01 to 0.1%). The CDR3 sequence is CASSYHPAGQNSYEQYF. The V call is TRBV6-6, the J call TRBJ2-7; TCRdb's D call, TRBD2, is unchecked because there is no DNA. The germline V gene has CDR1 MNHNY and CDR2 SVGAGI (reference sequence). The CDR3 is made up of 17 amino acids.

The rearrangement uses TRBV7-2 and TRBJ2-5; the D call of TRBD1 rests on TCRdb alone, since no DNA is present to check it. The CDR3 consists of 13 residues. In germline, CDR1 is SGHTA, CDR2 FQGNSA. This CDR3 is CADSGDGGETQYF.

This chain uses TRBV6-2 or TRBV6-3 with TRBJ2-1; the D call from TCRdb, TRBD2, cannot be confirmed without DNA. The CDR3 totals 15 residues. CDR1 MNHEY and CDR2 SVGEGT come from the germline V gene. The CDR3 loop is CASSRTSGGADEQFF.

V gene TRBV13 combines with J gene TRBJ2-1; no DNA is available, so the TRBD1 call from TCRdb remains unchecked. Germline CDR1 PRHDT, CDR2 FYEKMQ (reference sequence). The CDR3 contains 15 residues. The chain's CDR3 is CASSYPRGSANEQFF. Complete variable domain (other parts from reference TRBV13 and TRBJ2-1): AAGVIQSPRHLIKEKRETATLKCYPIPRHDTVYWYQQGPGQDPQFLISFYEKMQSDKGSIPDRFSAQQFSDYHSELNMSSLELGDSALYFCASSYPRGSANEQFFGPGTRLTVL.

J is TRBJ2-2 and V is TRBV2; TCRdb's D call, TRBD1, is unchecked because there is no DNA. This CDR3 has 19 residues. Germline CDR1 and CDR2: SNHLY and FYNNEI. This CDR3 reads CASSVDRARPLTNTGELFF.

The gene calls are TRBV5-5 and TRBJ2-5; TCRdb reports TRBD1, a call that lacks DNA to check it against. The CDR3 extends over 15 amino acids. Germline V lookup: CDR1 SGHKS, CDR2 YYEKEE (reference sequence). CDR3 region: CASSAPGTDQETQYF.

The chain recombines TRBV5-4 with TRBJ2-7; TCRdb's assignment of TRBD1 cannot be checked, as there is no DNA. Germline V gene lookup returns CDR1 SGHNT and CDR2 YYREEE (reference sequence). This CDR3 region has 12 residues. The CDR3 sequence: CASSFGQYEQYF. Filled out from reference TRBV5-4 and TRBJ2-7, the complete variable domain reads ETGVTQSPTHLIKTRGQQVTLRCSSQSGHNTVSWYQQALGQGPQFIFQYYREEENGRGNFPPRFSGLQFPNYSSELNVNALELDDSALYLCASSFGQYEQYFGPGTRLTVT.

The chain joins TRBV19 to TRBJ2-3; the D gene TCRdb calls, TRBD1, cannot be checked with no DNA. CDR1 is LNHDA and CDR2 is SQIVND in the germline V gene (reference sequence). This CDR3 contains 15 residues. The CDR3 region is CASSNFGASPDTQYF. Based on the CDR3 plus reference TRBV19 and TRBJ2-3, the full variable domain is DGGITQSPKYLFRKEGQNVTLSCEQNLNHDAMYWYRQDPGQGLRLIYYSQIVNDFQKGDIAEGYSVSREKKESFPLTVTSAQKNPTAFYLCASSNFGASPDTQYFGPGTRLTVL.

V usage is TRBV19 and J usage is TRBJ2-5; the D call of TRBD1 rests on TCRdb alone, since no DNA is present to check it. The length of the CDR3 is 14 residues. Germline V CDR1 and CDR2: LNHDA, SQIVND (reference sequence). CDR3 protein: CASTTWGGQETQYF.

The chain joins TRBV19 to TRBJ2-7; TCRdb's D call, TRBD1, is unchecked because there is no DNA. The CDR3 consists of 17 residues. Looked up from germline, CDR1 is LNHDA and CDR2 is SQIVND (reference sequence). CDR3 sequence: CASSLLAGQSPLYEQYF. The full variable domain, completed using reference TRBV19 and TRBJ2-7, is DGGITQSPKYLFRKEGQNVTLSCEQNLNHDAMYWYRQDPGQGLRLIYYSQIVNDFQKGDIAEGYSVSREKKESFPLTVTSAQKNPTAFYLCASSLLAGQSPLYEQYFGPGTRLTVT.

The chain uses TRBV27 and TRBJ2-2; TCRdb outputs TRBD1, but without DNA this stays unchecked. The CDR3 length is 13 residues. Germline lookup yields CDR1 MNHEY and CDR2 SMNVEV (reference sequence). CDR3: CAISNRGTGELFF.

CDR3 in amino acids: CASTLQGSNEQFF. V gene TRBV19 combines with J gene TRBJ2-1; the TCRdb D gene call, TRBD1, has no DNA to confirm it. Germline CDR1 reads LNHDA; CDR2 reads SQIVND (reference sequence). CDR3 size: 13 residues.